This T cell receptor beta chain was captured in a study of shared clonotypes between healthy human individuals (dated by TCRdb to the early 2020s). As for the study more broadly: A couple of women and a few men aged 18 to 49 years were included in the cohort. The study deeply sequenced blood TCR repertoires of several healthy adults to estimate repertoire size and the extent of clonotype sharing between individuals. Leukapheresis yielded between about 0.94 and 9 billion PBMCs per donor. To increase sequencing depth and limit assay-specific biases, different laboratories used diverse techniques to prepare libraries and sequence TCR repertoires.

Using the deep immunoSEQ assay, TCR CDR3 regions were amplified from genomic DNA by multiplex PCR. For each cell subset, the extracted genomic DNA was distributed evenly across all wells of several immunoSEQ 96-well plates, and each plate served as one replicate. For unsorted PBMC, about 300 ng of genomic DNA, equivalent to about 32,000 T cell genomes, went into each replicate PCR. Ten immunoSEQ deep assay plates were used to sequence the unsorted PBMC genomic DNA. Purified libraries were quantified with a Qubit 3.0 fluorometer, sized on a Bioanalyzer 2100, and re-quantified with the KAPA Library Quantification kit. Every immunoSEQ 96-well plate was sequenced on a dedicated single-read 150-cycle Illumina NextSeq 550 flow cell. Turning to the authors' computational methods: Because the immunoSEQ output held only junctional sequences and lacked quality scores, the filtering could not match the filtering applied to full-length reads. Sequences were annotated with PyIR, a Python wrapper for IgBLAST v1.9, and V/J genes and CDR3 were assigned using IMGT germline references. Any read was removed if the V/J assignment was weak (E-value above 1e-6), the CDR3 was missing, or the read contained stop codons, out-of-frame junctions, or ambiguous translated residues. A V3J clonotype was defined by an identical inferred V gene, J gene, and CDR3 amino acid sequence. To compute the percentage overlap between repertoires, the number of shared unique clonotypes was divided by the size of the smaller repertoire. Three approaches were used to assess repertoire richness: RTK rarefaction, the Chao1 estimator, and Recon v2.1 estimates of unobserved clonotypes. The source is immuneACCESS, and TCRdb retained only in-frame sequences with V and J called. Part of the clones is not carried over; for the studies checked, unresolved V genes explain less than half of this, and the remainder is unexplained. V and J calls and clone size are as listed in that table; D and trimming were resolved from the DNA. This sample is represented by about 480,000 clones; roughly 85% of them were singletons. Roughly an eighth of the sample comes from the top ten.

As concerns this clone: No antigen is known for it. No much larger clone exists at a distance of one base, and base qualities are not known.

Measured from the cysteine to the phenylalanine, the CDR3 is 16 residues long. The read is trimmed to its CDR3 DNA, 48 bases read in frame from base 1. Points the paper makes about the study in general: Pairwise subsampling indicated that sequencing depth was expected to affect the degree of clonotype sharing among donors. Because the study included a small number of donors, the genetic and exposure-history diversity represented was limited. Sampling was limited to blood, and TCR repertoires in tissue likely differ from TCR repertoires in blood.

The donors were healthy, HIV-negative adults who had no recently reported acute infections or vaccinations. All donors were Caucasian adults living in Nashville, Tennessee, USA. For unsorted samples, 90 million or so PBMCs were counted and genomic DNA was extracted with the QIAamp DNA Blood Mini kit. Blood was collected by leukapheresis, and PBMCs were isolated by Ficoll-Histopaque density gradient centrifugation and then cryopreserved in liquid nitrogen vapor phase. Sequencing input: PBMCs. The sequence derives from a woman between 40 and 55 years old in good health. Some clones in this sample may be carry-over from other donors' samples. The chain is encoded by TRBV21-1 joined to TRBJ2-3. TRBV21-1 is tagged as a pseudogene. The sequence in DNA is TGTGCCAGCAGCATCCAGGCGGAGACTAGCACAGATACGCAGTATTTT. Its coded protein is CASSIQAETSTDTQYF.